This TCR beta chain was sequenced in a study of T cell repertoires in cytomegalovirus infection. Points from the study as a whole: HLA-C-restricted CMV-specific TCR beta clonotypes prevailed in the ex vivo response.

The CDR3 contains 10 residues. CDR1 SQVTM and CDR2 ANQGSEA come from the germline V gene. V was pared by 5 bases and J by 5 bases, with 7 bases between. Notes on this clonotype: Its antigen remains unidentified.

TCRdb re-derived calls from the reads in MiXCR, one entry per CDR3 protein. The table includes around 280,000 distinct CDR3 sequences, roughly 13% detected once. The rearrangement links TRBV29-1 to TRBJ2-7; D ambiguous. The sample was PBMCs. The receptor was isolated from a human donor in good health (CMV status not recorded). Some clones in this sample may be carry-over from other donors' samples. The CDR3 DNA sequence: TGCAGCGTTAAGTACCACGAGCAGTACTTC. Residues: CSVKYHEQYF.